These T cell receptor beta chains were read from a single sample in a study of cytomegalovirus exposure and HLA in healthy donors. Clones were read by immunoSEQ multiplex PCR, and TCRdb kept only the in-frame ones, dropping some. The table shows approximately 210,000 clones, with roughly 79% occurring only once. Sequencing was carried out using PBMCs. These TCRs come from a male donor in good health and CMV-seronegative. The CDR3 runs from the conserved cysteine through the conserved F or W. The D gene is left open where the match is weak. A clone size is listed for some rows: how often the clone was seen (once, few, many), or a class if it is expanded.

d_gene	j_gene	v_gene	abundance	CDR3aa	CDR3nt
TRBD1	TRBJ1-6	TRBV19	.	CASSDWDRALHF	TGTGCCAGTAGTGATTGGGACAGGGCCCTCCACTTT
.	TRBJ1-1	TRBV11-2	.	CASSLLTLGSGTEAFF	TGTGCCAGCAGCTTACTTACCCTAGGTTCGGGTACTGAAGCTTTCTTT
TRBD1	TRBJ1-2	TRBV4-2	.	CASSQDAGRQGDGYTF	TGTGCCAGCAGCCAAGACGCGGGGAGACAGGGGGATGGCTACACCTTC
TRBD2	TRBJ2-1	TRBV10-3	once	CAISETSGGFYNEQFF	TGTGCCATCAGTGAGACTAGCGGGGGGTTCTACAATGAGCAGTTCTTC
.	TRBJ1-2	TRBV30	.	CAWSVRGRPNYGYTF	TGTGCCTGGAGTGTGCGGGGCCGACCCAACTATGGCTACACCTTC
TRBD1	TRBJ1-6	TRBV5-1	.	CASSKPDRGPDSPLHF	TGCGCCAGCAGCAAACCAGACAGGGGGCCGGATTCACCCCTCCACTTT
TRBD2	TRBJ2-3	TRBV4-3	.	CASSQGSGGAEDTQYF	TGCGCCAGCAGCCAAGGTAGCGGGGGGGCTGAAGATACGCAGTATTTT
.	TRBJ2-1	TRBV11-1	.	CASSTGSSYNEQFF	TGTGCCAGCAGCACGGGGAGCTCCTACAATGAGCAGTTCTTC
.	TRBJ2-3	TRBV2	few	CASKRGTDTQYF	TGTGCCAGCAAACGGGGCACAGATACGCAGTATTTT
.	TRBJ1-2	TRBV6-4	.	CASSEAFGGAALYGYTF	TGTGCCAGCAGTGAGGCCTTCGGGGGGGCGGCCCTCTATGGCTACACCTTC
TRBD1	TRBJ1-1	TRBV15	few	CASRQGRNTEAFF	TGTGCCAGCCGACAGGGAAGGAACACTGAAGCTTTCTTT
.	TRBJ1-1	TRBV9	.	CASSTDRLNTEAFF	TGTGCCAGCAGCACGGACAGACTGAACACTGAAGCTTTCTTT
TRBD2	TRBJ2-2	TRBV7-8	.	CASIAGDTGELFF	TGTGCCAGCATAGCGGGAGACACCGGGGAGCTGTTTTTT
TRBD2	TRBJ2-1	TRBV27	.	CASSPPGTSGGMSSYNEQFF	TGTGCCAGCAGCCCTCCCGGGACTAGCGGGGGGATGAGCTCCTACAATGAGCAGTTCTTC
.	TRBJ2-7	TRBV6-5	.	CAGRRSGGSYEQYF	TGTGCCGGCAGGAGGTCTGGCGGGTCCTACGAGCAGTACTTC
TRBD2	TRBJ2-5	TRBV7-2	.	CASSPGLGRSRDQYF	TGTGCCAGCAGCCCCGGACTAGGCCGGTCTAGAGACCAGTACTTC
.	TRBJ1-5	TRBV9	.	CASSVGSWGNQPQHF	TGTGCCAGCAGCGTAGGTAGCTGGGGCAATCAGCCCCAGCATTTT
.	TRBJ2-7	TRBV20-1	.	CRSGPNEQYF	TGCAGAAGCGGGCCCAACGAGCAGTACTTC
.	TRBJ1-1	TRBV13	.	CASSPPPYTEAFF	TGTGCCAGCAGCCCACCCCCCTATACCGAAGCTTTCTTT
.	TRBJ1-2	TRBV6-5	.	CASAQAGGIGYTF	TGTGCCAGCGCCCAAGCGGGGGGGATCGGCTACACCTTC
.	TRBJ1-1	TRBV29-1	.	CSADKLNTEAFF	TGCAGCGCCGACAAACTCAACACTGAAGCTTTCTTT
TRBD2	TRBJ2-5	TRBV5-1	.	CASSLLAGHQETQYF	TGCGCCAGCAGCTTGCTAGCGGGGCACCAAGAGACCCAGTACTTC
.	TRBJ1-5	TRBV11-2	few	CASSFGVIGNQPQHF	TGTGCCAGCAGCTTCGGGGTGATCGGCAATCAGCCCCAGCATTTT
TRBD1	TRBJ1-2	TRBV7-8	few	CASSLAGQGNYGYTF	TGTGCCAGCAGCTTGGCCGGACAGGGAAACTATGGCTACACCTTC
TRBD1	TRBJ1-1	TRBV6-4	.	CASSDTGQGWTEAFF	TGTGCCAGCAGTGACACGGGACAGGGTTGGACTGAAGCTTTCTTT
.	TRBJ1-3	TRBV10-3	.	CASKTELSGNTIYF	TGTGCCAGCAAGACAGAGCTCTCTGGAAACACCATATATTTT
.	TRBJ2-7	TRBV27	.	CASSLSASYEQYF	TGTGCCAGCAGTTTATCGGCCTCCTACGAGCAGTACTTC
.	TRBJ2-5	TRBV7-2	few	CASSPRRGETQYF	TGTGCCAGCAGCCCCCGCCGGGGAGAGACCCAGTACTTC
.	TRBJ2-6	TRBV27	once	CASSLRGSPWGANVLTF	TGTGCCAGCAGTTTACGAGGGTCCCCGTGGGGGGCCAACGTCCTGACTTTC
TRBD2	TRBJ2-1	TRBV7-9	.	CASSLAISGGNEQFF	TGTGCCAGCAGCTTAGCGATCTCGGGGGGCAATGAGCAGTTCTTC
.	TRBJ2-7	TRBV27	.	CASSRQLSYPYEQYF	TGTGCCAGCAGCCGACAGCTCTCTTACCCCTACGAGCAGTACTTC
.	TRBJ1-5	TRBV19	few	CASIPQGQGQPQHF	TGTGCCAGTATCCCCCAGGGTCAGGGACAGCCCCAGCATTTT
.	TRBJ2-3	TRBV18	.	CASRRDTGTDTQYF	TGTGCCAGCCGCCGGGACACGGGCACAGATACGCAGTATTTT
.	TRBJ1-1	TRBV29-1	.	CSVAAGRTEAFF	TGCAGCGTTGCTGCAGGGAGGACTGAAGCTTTCTTT
TRBD1	TRBJ1-2	TRBV15	.	CATSRDRGTGYGYTF	TGTGCCACCAGCAGAGATCGGGGGACAGGGTATGGCTACACCTTC
.	TRBJ2-7	TRBV5-1	.	CASSLVQGTEEQYF	TGCGCCAGCAGCTTGGTGCAGGGTACGGAAGAGCAGTACTTC
.	TRBJ2-1	TRBV9	.	CASSVGAGSSYNEQFF	TGTGCCAGCAGCGTAGGGGCGGGCAGCTCCTACAATGAGCAGTTCTTC
TRBD1	TRBJ2-7	TRBV29-1	.	CSVLGTGTYEQYF	TGCAGCGTCCTCGGGACAGGGACCTACGAGCAGTACTTC
TRBD1	TRBJ2-1	TRBV7-9	.	CASRYTGGSEQFF	TGTGCCAGCAGGTATACAGGGGGGAGTGAGCAGTTCTTC
TRBD1	TRBJ1-4	TRBV18	.	CASSHGQGATNEKLFF	TGTGCCAGCTCACATGGACAGGGGGCAACTAATGAAAAACTGTTTTTT
.	TRBJ1-5	TRBV10-3	few	CARGGRNQPQHF	TGTGCCAGGGGGGGGAGGAATCAGCCCCAGCATTTT
.	TRBJ2-5	TRBV7-2	few	CASSLGGLRETQYF	TGTGCCAGCAGCTTAGGGGGGCTTAGGGAGACCCAGTACTTC
TRBD2	TRBJ2-5	TRBV4-1	.	CASSQDTGLAGDQETQYF	TGCGCCAGCAGCCAAGATACCGGACTAGCGGGAGATCAAGAGACCCAGTACTTC
TRBD1	TRBJ1-2	TRBV27	.	CASKGDRGSGYTF	TGTGCCAGCAAAGGGGACAGGGGAAGTGGCTACACCTTC
.	TRBJ1-2	TRBV5-1	.	CASGFGGVSGLNYGYTF	TGCGCCAGCGGGTTTGGAGGTGTTTCTGGACTCAACTATGGCTACACCTTC
TRBD2	TRBJ2-2	TRBV11-2	.	CASSRGLAGGAGGGELFF	TGTGCCAGCAGCCGGGGACTAGCGGGAGGCGCCGGGGGCGGGGAGCTGTTTTTT
.	TRBJ2-3	TRBV9	.	CASSAGTLATDTQYF	TGTGCCAGCAGCGCCGGGACATTGGCTACAGATACGCAGTATTTT
TRBD1	TRBJ2-7	TRBV5-4	few	CASRQESTGPYEQYF	TGTGCCAGCAGACAAGAATCGACAGGGCCCTACGAGCAGTACTTC
TRBD1	TRBJ1-2	TRBV6-1	.	CASSVQGAANYGYTF	TGTGCCAGCAGTGTACAGGGGGCTGCCAACTATGGCTACACCTTC
.	TRBJ1-1	TRBV5-6	.	CASSLELPNTEAFF	TGTGCCAGCAGCTTGGAACTCCCGAACACTGAAGCTTTCTTT
.	TRBJ1-6	TRBV6-5	.	CASGKQGNSPLHF	TGTGCCAGCGGAAAACAGGGTAATTCACCCCTCCACTTT
TRBD2	TRBJ2-2	TRBV5-1	.	CASSPLAGGGSGTGELFF	TGCGCCAGCAGCCCACTAGCGGGAGGCGGGTCGGGCACCGGGGAGCTGTTTTTT
TRBD1	TRBJ1-1	TRBV9	.	CASSDRQGDHPNTEAFF	TGTGCCAGCAGCGATCGACAGGGCGACCATCCGAACACTGAAGCTTTCTTT
TRBD1	TRBJ2-1	TRBV7-3	.	CASTPDRLNEQFF	TGTGCCAGCACCCCGGACAGGCTCAATGAGCAGTTCTTC
TRBD1	TRBJ1-3	TRBV28	.	CASRQDRDASGNTIYF	TGTGCCAGCAGACAGGACAGGGATGCCTCTGGAAACACCATATATTTT
TRBD1	TRBJ1-5	TRBV4-3	.	CASSQGTGGDQPQHF	TGCGCCAGCAGCCAGGGGACAGGCGGAGATCAGCCCCAGCATTTT
TRBD1	TRBJ2-3	TRBV27	.	CASSRTGPDTQYF	TGTGCCAGCAGTCGGACAGGTCCAGATACGCAGTATTTT